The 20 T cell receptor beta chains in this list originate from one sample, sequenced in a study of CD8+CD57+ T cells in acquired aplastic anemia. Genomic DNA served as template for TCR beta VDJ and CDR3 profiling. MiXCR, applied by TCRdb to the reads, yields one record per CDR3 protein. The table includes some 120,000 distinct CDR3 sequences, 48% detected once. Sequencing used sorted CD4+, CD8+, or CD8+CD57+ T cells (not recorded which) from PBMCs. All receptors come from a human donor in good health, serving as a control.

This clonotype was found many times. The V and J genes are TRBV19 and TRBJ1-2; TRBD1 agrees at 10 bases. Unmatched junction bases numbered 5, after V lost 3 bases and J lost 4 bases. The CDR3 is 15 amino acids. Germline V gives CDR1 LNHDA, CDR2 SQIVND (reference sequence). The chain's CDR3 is CASSIAGTGVYGYTF. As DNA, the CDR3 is TGTGCCAGTAGTATCGCCGGGACAGGGGTCTATGGCTACACCTTC.

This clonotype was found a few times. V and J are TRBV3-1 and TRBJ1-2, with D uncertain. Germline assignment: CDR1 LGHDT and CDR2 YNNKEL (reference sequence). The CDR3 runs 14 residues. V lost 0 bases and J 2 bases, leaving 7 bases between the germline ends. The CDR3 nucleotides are TGTGCCAGCAGCCAAGAGGCCAGAAACTATGGCTACACCTTC. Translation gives CASSQEARNYGYTF. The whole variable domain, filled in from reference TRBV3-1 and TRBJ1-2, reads DTAVSQTPKYLVTQMGNDKSIKCEQNLGHDTMYWYKQDSKKFLKIMFSYNNKELIINETVPNRFSPKSPDKAHLNLHINSLELGDSAVYFCASSQEARNYGYTFGSGTRLTVV.

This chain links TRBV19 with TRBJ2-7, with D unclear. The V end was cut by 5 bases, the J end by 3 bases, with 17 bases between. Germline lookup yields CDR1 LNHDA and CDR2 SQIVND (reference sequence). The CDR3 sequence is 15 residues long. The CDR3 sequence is CASSHVSSANYEQYF. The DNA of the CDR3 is TGTGCCAGTAGTCACGTCTCGTCAGCTAACTACGAGCAGTACTTC.

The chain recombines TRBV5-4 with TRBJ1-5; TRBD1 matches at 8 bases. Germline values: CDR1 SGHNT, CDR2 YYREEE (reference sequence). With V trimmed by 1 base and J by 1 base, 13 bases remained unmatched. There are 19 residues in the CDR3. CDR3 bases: TGTGCCAGCAGCTTGAGGGGGGCCCAGGGGGCTATGAGCAATCAGCCCCAGCATTTT. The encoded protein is CASSLRGAQGAMSNQPQHF. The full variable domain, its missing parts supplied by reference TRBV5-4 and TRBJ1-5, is ETGVTQSPTHLIKTRGQQVTLRCSSQSGHNTVSWYQQALGQGPQFIFQYYREEENGRGNFPPRFSGLQFPNYSSELNVNALELDDSALYLCASSLRGAQGAMSNQPQHFGDGTRLSIL.

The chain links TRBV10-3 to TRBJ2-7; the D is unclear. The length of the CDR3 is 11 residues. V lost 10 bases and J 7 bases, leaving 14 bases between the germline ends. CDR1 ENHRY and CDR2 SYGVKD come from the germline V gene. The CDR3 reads CATKIVPEQYF. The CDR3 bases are TGTGCCACCAAGATAGTTCCGGAGCAGTACTTC.

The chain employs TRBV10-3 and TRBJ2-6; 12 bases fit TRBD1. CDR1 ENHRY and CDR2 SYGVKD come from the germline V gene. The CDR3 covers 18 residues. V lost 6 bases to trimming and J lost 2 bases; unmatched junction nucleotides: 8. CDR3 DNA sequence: TGTGCCATCAGGGACCGGGACAGGGGGCCTACTGGGGCCAACGTCCTGACTTTC. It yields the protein CAIRDRDRGPTGANVLTF.

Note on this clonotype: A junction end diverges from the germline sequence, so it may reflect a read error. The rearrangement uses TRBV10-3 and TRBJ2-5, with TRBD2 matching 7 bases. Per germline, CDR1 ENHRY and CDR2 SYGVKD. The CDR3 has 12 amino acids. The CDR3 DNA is TGTGCCATCAGCCAGGGAGGGGAGACCCAGCGCTTC. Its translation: CAISQGGETQRF.

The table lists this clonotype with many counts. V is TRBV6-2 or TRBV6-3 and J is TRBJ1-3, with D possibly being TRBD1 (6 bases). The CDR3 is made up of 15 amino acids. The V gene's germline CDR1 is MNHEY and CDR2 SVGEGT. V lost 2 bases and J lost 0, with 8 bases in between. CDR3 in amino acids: CASSYNRDSGNTIYF. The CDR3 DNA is TGTGCCAGCAGTTACAACAGGGACTCTGGAAACACCATATATTTT.

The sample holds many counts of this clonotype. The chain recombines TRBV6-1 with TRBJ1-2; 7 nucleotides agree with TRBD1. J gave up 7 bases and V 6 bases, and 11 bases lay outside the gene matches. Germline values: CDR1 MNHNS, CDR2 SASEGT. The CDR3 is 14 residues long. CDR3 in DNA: TGTGCCAGCAGAGGCTCGACAGGGAGAGGTGGCTACACCTTC. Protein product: CASRGSTGRGGYTF.

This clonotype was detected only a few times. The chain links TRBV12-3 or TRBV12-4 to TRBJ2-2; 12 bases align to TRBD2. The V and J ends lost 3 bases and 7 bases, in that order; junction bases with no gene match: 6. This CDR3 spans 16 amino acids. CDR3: CASSLRLAGARGELFF. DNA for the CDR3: TGTGCCAGCAGTTTGAGACTAGCGGGGGCCCGCGGGGAGCTGTTTTTT.

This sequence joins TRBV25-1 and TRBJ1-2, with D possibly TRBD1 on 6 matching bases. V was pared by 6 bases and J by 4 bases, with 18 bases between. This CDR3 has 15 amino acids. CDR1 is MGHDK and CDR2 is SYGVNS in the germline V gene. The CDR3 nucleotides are TGTGCCAGCAGCCAAGGAGACAGGCATATCTATGGCTACACCTTC. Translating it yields CASSQGDRHIYGYTF.

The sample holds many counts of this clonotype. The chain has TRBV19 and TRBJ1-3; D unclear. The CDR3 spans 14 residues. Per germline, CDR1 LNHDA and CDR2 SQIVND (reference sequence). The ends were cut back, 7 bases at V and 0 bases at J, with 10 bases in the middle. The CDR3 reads CASTLAGSGNTIYF. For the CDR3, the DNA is TGTGCCAGTACCCTGGCCGGCTCTGGAAACACCATATATTTT.

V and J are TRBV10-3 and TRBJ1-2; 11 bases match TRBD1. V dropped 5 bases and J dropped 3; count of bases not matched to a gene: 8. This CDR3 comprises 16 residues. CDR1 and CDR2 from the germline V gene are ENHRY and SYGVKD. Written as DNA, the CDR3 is TGTGCCATCAGTCCCTCTTTGGGACAGGGGGACTATGGCTACACCTTC. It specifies CAISPSLGQGDYGYTF.

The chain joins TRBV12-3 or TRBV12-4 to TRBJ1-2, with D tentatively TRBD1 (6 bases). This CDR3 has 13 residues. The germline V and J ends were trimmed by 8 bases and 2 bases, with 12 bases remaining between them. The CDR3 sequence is CASGAQGNYGYTF. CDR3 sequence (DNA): TGTGCCAGCGGCGCTCAGGGGAACTATGGCTACACCTTC.

CDR3 amino acids: CASREGGGNTEAFF. The CDR3 nucleotides read TGTGCCAGCAGGGAAGGAGGAGGGAACACTGAAGCTTTCTTT. The chain uses TRBV25-1 and TRBJ1-1, with D unresolved. There are 14 residues in the CDR3. The ends were cut back, 6 bases at V and 1 base at J, with 12 bases in the middle. Looked up from germline, CDR1 is MGHDK and CDR2 is SYGVNS.

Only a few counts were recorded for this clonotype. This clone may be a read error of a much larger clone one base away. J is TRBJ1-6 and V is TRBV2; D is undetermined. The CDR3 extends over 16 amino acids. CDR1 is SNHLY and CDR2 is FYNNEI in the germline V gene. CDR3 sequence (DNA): TGTGCCAGCAGTGAATTAGGAGAGGTTGTGCGCTCACCCCCCCACTTT. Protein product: CASSELGEVVRSPPHF.

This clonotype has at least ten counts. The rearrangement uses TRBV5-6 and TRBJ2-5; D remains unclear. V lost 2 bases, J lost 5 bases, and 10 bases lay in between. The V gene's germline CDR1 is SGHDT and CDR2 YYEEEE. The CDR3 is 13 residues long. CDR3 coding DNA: TGTGCCAGCAGCTTCTCCAGCGCCGAGACCCAGTACTTC. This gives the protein CASSFSSAETQYF.

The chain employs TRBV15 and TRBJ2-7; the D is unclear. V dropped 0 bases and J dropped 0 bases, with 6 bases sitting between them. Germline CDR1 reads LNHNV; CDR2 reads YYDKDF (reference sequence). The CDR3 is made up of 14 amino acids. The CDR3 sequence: CATSREDGSYEQYF. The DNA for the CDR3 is TGTGCCACCAGCAGAGAGGACGGCTCCTACGAGCAGTACTTC.

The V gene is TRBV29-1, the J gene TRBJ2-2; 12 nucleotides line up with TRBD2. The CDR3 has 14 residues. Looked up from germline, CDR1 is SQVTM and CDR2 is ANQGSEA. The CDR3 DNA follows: TGCAGTGCACTAGCGGGGGGTATCACCGGGGAGCTGTTTTTT. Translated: CSALAGGITGELFF.

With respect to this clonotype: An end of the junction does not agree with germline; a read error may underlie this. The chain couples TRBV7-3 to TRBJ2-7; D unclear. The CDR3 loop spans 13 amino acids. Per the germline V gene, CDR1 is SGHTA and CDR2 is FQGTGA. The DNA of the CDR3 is TGTGCCAGCGGCTTAAGCAAGTCGGGCGAGCGGTACTTC. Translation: CASGLSKSGERYF.